This TCR beta chain was identified during a study of CD8 T cells in Susac syndrome. Study in general: There were Susac syndrome patients who were therapy-naive at blood draw, others on corticosteroids, and others on intravenous immunoglobulin alone.

The germline gives CDR1 SGDLS, CDR2 YYNGEE. The CDR3 loop spans 14 amino acids. Trimming pared 3 bases from V and 0 bases from J, leaving 9 bases between. RNA was extracted with the RNeasy kit, and a quantity of roughly 0.5 to 1 ug was reverse transcribed using random hexamers. The method of amplification for TCR beta CDR3 was immunoSEQ multiplex PCR, covering 54 Vbeta and 13 Jbeta. TCRdb analysed the immunoSEQ multiplex PCR reads with MiXCR anew, one entry per CDR3 protein. The sample has roughly 190,000 distinct CDR3 sequences, around 95% seen once. The chain employs TRBV9 and TRBJ1-2; D is ambiguous. Sequencing used CD8+ T cells from PBMCs. The clonotype originates from a human donor with Susac syndrome. CDR3 coding DNA: TGTGCCAGCAGCGATCACCAAGCTAACTATGGCTACACCTTC. Translation: CASSDHQANYGYTF.